Presented here are 13 T cell receptor beta chains from one specimen sequenced in a study of control samples from healthy donors and cancer patients (dated by TCRdb to the early 2020s). The method was the immunoSEQ multiplex PCR assay. Held by TCRdb, this immuneACCESS table contains in-frame sequences only and omits some clones. Under half of the omission traces to an unresolved V gene where checked; the cause of the rest is unknown. The sample table shows some 130,000 clones, and 80% to 95% are seen once. Clones ranked in the top ten supply around 5.8% of the sample. Sequencing input: blood. The source of these receptors is a man aged 18-30 years in good health.

V and J are TRBV25-1 and TRBJ1-3; weak D call: TRBD1 (5 bases). From germline, CDR1 is MGHDK and CDR2 SYGVNS. The CDR3 consists of 14 residues. V was cut by 0 bases and J by 7 bases, with 10 bases left in between. This CDR3 is CASSEYEGRNTIYF. The CDR3 DNA reads TGTGCCAGCAGTGAATATGAGGGACGGAACACCATATATTTT.

The chain is built from TRBV7-2 and TRBJ2-5; D ambiguous. This CDR3 is built from 11 residues. Germline values: CDR1 SGHTA, CDR2 FQGNSA. Trimming removed 8 bases at V and 3 bases at J, with 7 bases between. The CDR3 sequence: CASGAKETQYF. Written as DNA, the CDR3 is TGTGCCAGCGGAGCCAAAGAGACCCAGTACTTC.

The chain is built from TRBV9 and TRBJ2-1; perhaps TRBD1 as D (5 bases). Per the germline V gene, CDR1 is SGDLS and CDR2 is YYNGEE. The CDR3 spans 14 residues. Trimming took off 0 bases at V and 2 bases at J, with 6 bases between the two ends. The CDR3 coding sequence is TGTGCCAGCAGCGTAGAAGGGGCCTACAATGAGCAGTTCTTC. Amino acid sequence: CASSVEGAYNEQFF. The complete variable domain, with remaining parts taken from reference TRBV9 and TRBJ2-1, reads DSGVTQTPKHLITATGQRVTLRCSPRSGDLSVYWYQQSLDQGLQFLIQYYNGEERAKGNILERFSAQQFPDLHSELNLSSLELGDSALYFCASSVEGAYNEQFFGPGTRLTVL.

About this clone: The sample has other DNA sequences that encode this CDR3 too. The chain has TRBV7-9 and TRBJ2-5; D is possibly TRBD1 (6 bases). Germline CDR1 reads SEHNR; CDR2 reads FQNEAQ (reference sequence). There are 15 residues in the CDR3. The ends were cut back, 3 bases at V and 5 bases at J, with 16 bases in the middle. The chain's CDR3 is CASSFLGAGRETQYF. In nucleotides, the CDR3 is TGTGCCAGCAGCTTCTTGGGGGCGGGTCGGGAGACCCAGTACTTC.

The chain employs TRBV6-5 and TRBJ1-2; maybe TRBD1 (5 bases). Trimming pared 4 bases from V and 7 bases from J, leaving 19 bases between. In germline, CDR1 is MNHEY, CDR2 SVGAGI. This CDR3 has 15 amino acids. CDR3 residues: CASSFTLRDSGGYTF. CDR3 DNA: TGTGCCAGCAGTTTTACCCTACGGGACTCTGGTGGCTACACCTTC.

The rearrangement uses TRBV5-1 and TRBJ1-6, with D possibly matching TRBD1 (5 bases). V gave up 5 bases and J gave up 10 bases, with 13 bases separating them. Per germline, CDR1 SGHRS and CDR2 YFSETQ. This CDR3 contains 13 residues. CDR3: CASREGPRSPLHF. The DNA for the CDR3 is TGCGCCAGCAGGGAGGGGCCTCGGTCACCCCTCCACTTT.

V gene TRBV11-2 combines with J gene TRBJ1-1; 8 bases align to TRBD1. Germline V gene lookup returns CDR1 SGHAT and CDR2 FQNNGV. Trimming took 6 bases from V and 0 from J; bases not matched to a gene: 27. The CDR3 loop spans 22 amino acids. The CDR3 region is CASSRRNRGLGIPTFMNTEAFF. The CDR3 nucleotides are TGTGCCAGCAGTAGGCGTAACAGGGGGTTGGGCATTCCTACCTTTATGAACACTGAAGCTTTCTTT.

The chain employs TRBV5-4 and TRBJ2-3; D ambiguous. Germline V gene data show CDR1 as SGHNT and CDR2 as YYREEE (reference sequence). V was clipped by 4 bases and J by 1 base, with 7 bases between them. This CDR3 is built from 13 residues. CDR3 region: CASSPSGTDTQYF. Written as DNA, the CDR3 is TGTGCCAGCAGCCCCAGCGGCACAGATACGCAGTATTTT. The whole variable domain, remainder taken from reference TRBV5-4 and TRBJ2-3, is ETGVTQSPTHLIKTRGQQVTLRCSSQSGHNTVSWYQQALGQGPQFIFQYYREEENGRGNFPPRFSGLQFPNYSSELNVNALELDDSALYLCASSPSGTDTQYFGPGTRLTVL.

The chain is built from TRBV11-1 and TRBJ2-1; TRBD2 matches at 7 bases. Germline CDR1 is SGHAT and CDR2 is FQDESV (reference sequence). The CDR3 is 13 amino acids. V was pared by 1 base and J by 12 bases, with 6 bases of the junction left unmatched. The CDR3: CASSLGLATGQFF. CDR3 DNA: TGTGCCAGCAGCTTAGGACTAGCCACAGGGCAGTTCTTC.

The chain uses TRBV2 and TRBJ1-6; D ambiguous. V was clipped by 3 bases and J by 4 bases, with 13 bases between them. The CDR3 has 16 residues. Germline V gives CDR1 SNHLY, CDR2 FYNNEI. In DNA form, the CDR3 reads TGTGCCAGCAGTGAGGACCTCGGAGGATATAATTCACCCCTCCACTTT. Its protein is CASSEDLGGYNSPLHF.

About this clone: The junction departs from the called germline gene at one end, perhaps through a read error. The chain is built from TRBV2 and TRBJ1-2, with D perhaps matching TRBD1 (5 bases). Germline V gene data show CDR1 as SNHLY and CDR2 as FYNNEI. This CDR3 is built from 12 residues. The DNA of the CDR3 is TGTGCCAGCAGTGAACCCGACAGCGAGGGAGCCTTC. Encoded protein: CASSEPDSEGAF.

The gene calls are TRBV9 and TRBJ2-1; unclear D gene. Germline CDR1 and CDR2: SGDLS and YYNGEE. CDR3 length: 16 amino acids. V lost 2 bases and J 4 bases, leaving 16 bases between the germline ends. The CDR3 reads CASSVTPAADYNEQFF. DNA of the CDR3: TGTGCCAGCAGCGTCACCCCCGCTGCAGATTACAATGAGCAGTTCTTC.

This rearrangement joins TRBV6-1 to TRBJ2-1, with 8 bases that match TRBD2. Trimming removed 3 bases from V and 9 bases from J; junction bases left unmatched: 10. Germline V gives CDR1 MNHNS, CDR2 SASEGT. This CDR3 has 15 amino acids. This chain's CDR3 is CASSDRRGGGGEQFF. The DNA for the CDR3 is TGTGCCAGCAGTGACCGACGGGGGGGCGGTGGTGAGCAGTTCTTC.